What follows are 17 T cell receptor beta chains derived from one specimen sequenced in a study of shared clonotypes between healthy human individuals. Sequenced by immunoSEQ multiplex PCR; TCRdb stores in-frame clones only, minus some. The sample shows about 2.3 million clones, about 90% of them seen only once. The sequenced sample was naive CD4+ T cells from PBMCs. Specified subset: CD45RA+ positively selected. All receptors derive from a man between 18 and 29 years old in good health. Some clones in this sample may be carry-over from other donors' samples.

This rearrangement joins TRBV7-6 to TRBJ2-1, with 10 bases identical to TRBD2. This CDR3 has 18 amino acids. V dropped 2 bases and J dropped 8; count of bases not matched to a gene: 15. The germline CDR1 and CDR2 sequences are SGHVS and FNYEAQ. CDR3 protein: CASSLYTEGLAVDYEQFF. The CDR3 DNA reads TGTGCCAGCAGCTTATATACGGAAGGACTAGCGGTAGACTATGAGCAGTTCTTC.

V is TRBV30 and J is TRBJ1-2; no firm D call. V lost 3 bases and J 4 bases, leaving 12 bases between the germline ends. CDR1 GTSNPN and CDR2 SVGIG come from the germline V gene (reference sequence). This CDR3 region has 13 residues. The CDR3 spells CAWRAGPSYGYTF. The DNA for the CDR3 is TGTGCCTGGAGAGCCGGTCCAAGCTATGGCTACACCTTC.

This chain joins TRBV2 and TRBJ1-2, with no clear D. CDR3 length: 16 amino acids. Germline CDR1 is SNHLY and CDR2 is FYNNEI. Trimming stripped 1 base from V and 0 bases from J, with 12 bases between. This CDR3 reads CASSEVVIRANYGYTF. CDR3 nucleotide sequence: TGTGCCAGCAGTGAAGTGGTCATTCGAGCTAACTATGGCTACACCTTC. Complete variable domain (other parts from reference TRBV2 and TRBJ1-2): EPEVTQTPSHQVTQMGQEVILRCVPISNHLYFYWYRQILGQKVEFLVSFYNNEISEKSEIFDDQFSVERPDGSNFTLKIRSTKLEDSAMYFCASSEVVIRANYGYTFGSGTRLTVV.

This chain uses TRBV18 with TRBJ2-4, with D perhaps TRBD1 (6 bases). The V gene lost 6 bases and the J gene lost 1 base, with 25 bases spanning the gap. The CDR3 is 19 amino acids. Per the germline V gene, CDR1 is KGHSH and CDR2 is LQKENI. DNA for the CDR3: TGTGCCAGCTCGCTCCTACCCGGTTGGACAGCGAATGCCAAAAACATTCAGTACTTC. This sequence encodes CASSLLPGWTANAKNIQYF. Full variable domain (outside the CDR3, taken from reference TRBV18 and TRBJ2-4): NAGVMQNPRHLVRRRGQEARLRCSPMKGHSHVYWYRQLPEEGLKFMVYLQKENIIDESGMPKERFSAEFPKEGPSILRIQQVVRGDSAAYFCASSLLPGWTANAKNIQYFGAGTRLSVL.

The chain employs TRBV6-5 and TRBJ1-1; D is possibly TRBD1 (5 bases). Germline V gene sequence: CDR1 MNHEY, CDR2 SVGAGI. The V and J ends lost 4 bases and 1 base respectively, with 10 bases between them. There are 14 residues in the CDR3. In nucleotides, the CDR3 is TGTGCCAGCAGTTGGATGGGGACGAACACTGAAGCTTTCTTT. Translation: CASSWMGTNTEAFF.

The genes are TRBV7-9 and TRBJ2-1; no reliable D call. Per the germline V gene, CDR1 is SEHNR and CDR2 is FQNEAQ (reference sequence). The length of the CDR3 is 14 residues. Trimming took 1 base from V and 4 from J, leaving 8 bases between them. The CDR3 sequence is CASSLDSRYNEQFF. CDR3 sequence (DNA): TGTGCCAGCAGCTTAGACTCCAGATACAATGAGCAGTTCTTC.

This chain links TRBV15 with TRBJ1-1; D remains ambiguous. Germline loops: CDR1 LNHNV, CDR2 YYDKDF (reference sequence). The germline V and J ends were trimmed by 5 bases and 7 bases, with 11 bases remaining between them. The CDR3 runs 12 residues. This CDR3 is CATSRPGGEAFF. CDR3 in DNA: TGTGCCACCAGCCGACCAGGCGGTGAAGCTTTCTTT. The whole variable domain, filled in from reference TRBV15 and TRBJ1-1, reads DAMVIQNPRYQVTQFGKPVTLSCSQTLNHNVMYWYQQKSSQAPKLLFHYYDKDFNNEADTPDNFQSRRPNTSFCFLDIRSPGLGDTAMYLCATSRPGGEAFFGQGTRLTVV.

The chain employs TRBV10-3 and TRBJ1-5; D possibly corresponds to TRBD1 (6 bases). The CDR3 is made up of 17 amino acids. From germline, CDR1 is ENHRY and CDR2 SYGVKD. V was trimmed by 4 bases and J by 0 bases, leaving 16 bases between them. The chain's CDR3 is CAISGTARANSNQPQHF. CDR3 sequence (DNA): TGTGCCATCAGTGGGACAGCCCGGGCCAATAGCAATCAGCCCCAGCATTTT.

The chain combines TRBV18 with TRBJ1-1, with D perhaps matching TRBD1 (5 bases). Germline assignment: CDR1 KGHSH and CDR2 LQKENI. The CDR3 is 13 residues long. The V and J ends lost 3 bases and 4 bases respectively, with 9 bases between them. The CDR3, as DNA: TGTGCCAGCTCACCGCGGGGGTCCACTGAAGCTTTCTTT. It translates to CASSPRGSTEAFF.

V gene TRBV14 combines with J gene TRBJ2-2; 10 bases fit TRBD2. CDR1 is SGHDN, CDR2 FVKESK, per germline. V lost 1 base and J lost 3; bases outside the gene matches: 5. The CDR3 is 17 amino acids. CDR3: CASSQVTSGTYTGELFF. Written as DNA, the CDR3 is TGTGCCAGCAGCCAAGTCACTAGCGGGACATACACCGGGGAGCTGTTTTTT. Looking up the rest from reference TRBV14 and TRBJ2-2 gives the full variable domain: EAGVTQFPSHSVIEKGQTVTLRCDPISGHDNLYWYRRVMGKEIKFLLHFVKESKQDESGMPNNRFLAERTGGTYSTLKVQPAELEDSGVYFCASSQVTSGTYTGELFFGEGSRLTVL.

The rearrangement joins TRBV28 to TRBJ1-4; unclear D gene. Germline V CDR1 and CDR2: MDHEN, SYDVKM. The CDR3 spans 13 residues. The V gene lost 8 bases and the J gene lost 3 bases, with 10 bases spanning the gap. CDR3 residues: CASFGQPNEKLFF. The CDR3 region has the DNA TGTGCCAGCTTTGGGCAGCCTAATGAAAAACTGTTTTTT.

The V gene is TRBV6-1, the J gene TRBJ2-5, with 7 bases that match TRBD1. The CDR3 consists of 13 residues. Germline-derived CDR1 and CDR2 are MNHNS and SASEGT. V lost 6 bases, J lost 3 bases, and 4 bases stayed unmatched. DNA of the CDR3: TGTGCCAGCAGGGCAACAGGGGAAGAGACCCAGTACTTC. Its translation is CASRATGEETQYF.

The rearrangement joins TRBV4-1 to TRBJ2-1, with TRBD1 identical over 9 bases. This CDR3 spans 15 amino acids. Looked up from germline, CDR1 is MGHRA and CDR2 is YSYEKL. V was clipped by 1 base and J by 8 bases; unmatched bases: 6. CDR3 loop: CASSQVGDRVYEQFF. CDR3 bases: TGCGCCAGCAGCCAAGTCGGGGACAGGGTGTATGAGCAGTTCTTC.

As to this clone: Other DNA sequences in this specimen translate into the identical CDR3. The chain carries TRBV5-4 and TRBJ2-1; TRBD2 agrees at 7 bases. Germline V CDR1 and CDR2: SGHNT, YYREEE (reference sequence). The CDR3 length is 14 residues. V lost 1 base to trimming and J lost 4 bases; unmatched junction nucleotides: 2. CDR3 sequence reads: CASSLPGGYNEQFF. The DNA of the CDR3 is TGTGCCAGCAGCTTGCCGGGAGGATACAATGAGCAGTTCTTC.

The rearrangement joins TRBV5-1 to TRBJ2-1; a possible D gene is TRBD2 (5 bases). The CDR3 is 15 residues long. Looked up from germline, CDR1 is SGHRS and CDR2 is YFSETQ. The V end was cut by 2 bases, the J end by 3 bases, with 12 bases between. CDR3 sequence reads: CASSFQTTSYNEQFF. The CDR3 coding sequence is TGCGCCAGCAGCTTCCAGACTACCAGCTACAATGAGCAGTTCTTC.

The gene calls are TRBV29-1 and TRBJ2-2; 8 bases map to TRBD1. Trimming cost V 1 base and J 4 bases; bases outside gene matches: 2. There are 14 residues in the CDR3. Germline CDR1 reads SQVTM; CDR2 reads ANQGSEA. The CDR3 region is CSVEADRVTGELFF. CDR3 nucleotides: TGCAGCGTTGAAGCGGACAGGGTCACCGGGGAGCTGTTTTTT.

In its sample, this clone was seen once. A read error may account for a junction end that differs from germline. The chain carries TRBV28 and TRBJ1-2; 9 bases fit TRBD1. The CDR3 spans 11 residues. Germline assignment: CDR1 MDHEN and CDR2 SYDVKM. The CDR3 DNA sequence: TGTGCCAGCAGTTCGGGACAGGGAGGCGCCTTC. This encodes CASSSGQGGAF.